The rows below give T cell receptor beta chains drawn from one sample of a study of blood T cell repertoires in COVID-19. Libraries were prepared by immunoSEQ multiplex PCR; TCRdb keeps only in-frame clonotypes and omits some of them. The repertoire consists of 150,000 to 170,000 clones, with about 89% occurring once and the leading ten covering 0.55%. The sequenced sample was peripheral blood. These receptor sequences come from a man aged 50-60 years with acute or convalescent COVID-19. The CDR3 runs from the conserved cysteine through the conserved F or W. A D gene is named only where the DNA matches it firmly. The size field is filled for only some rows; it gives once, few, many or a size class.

CDR3nt: TGTGCCAGCAGCTTAGCGAGGGTTAATGAGCAGTTCTTC
CDR3aa: CASSLARVNEQFF
abundance: few
j_gene: TRBJ2-1
v_gene: TRBV7-9
len: 13
d_gene: .

CDR3nt: TGTGCCAGCAGCCAGGACAGGGGGTCGGGGGAAAAACTGTTTTTT
CDR3aa: CASSQDRGSGEKLFF
abundance: once
j_gene: TRBJ1-4
v_gene: TRBV7-2
len: 15
d_gene: TRBD1

CDR3nt: TGTGCCAGCAGTGAAGCTCACAGTTACTCTGGGGCCAACGTCCTGACTTTC
CDR3aa: CASSEAHSYSGANVLTF
abundance: .
j_gene: TRBJ2-6
v_gene: TRBV6-1
len: 17
d_gene: .

CDR3nt: TGTGCCAGCAGTATCGGGACTAGGCAAGAGACCCAGTACTTC
CDR3aa: CASSIGTRQETQYF
abundance: .
j_gene: TRBJ2-5
v_gene: TRBV27
len: 14
d_gene: TRBD2

CDR3nt: TGTGCCAGCAGTCCCCGGGGGATCGAAGAGCAGTTCTTC
CDR3aa: CASSPRGIEEQFF
abundance: .
j_gene: TRBJ2-1
v_gene: TRBV12-3/TRBV12-4
len: 13
d_gene: .

CDR3nt: TGTGCCTGGAGTGTAGCCGAGACCCAGTACTTC
CDR3aa: CAWSVAETQYF
abundance: .
j_gene: TRBJ2-5
v_gene: TRBV30
len: 11
d_gene: .

CDR3nt: TGTGCCAGCAGCCCAGGACAGGGTTACGGCTATGGCTACACCTTC
CDR3aa: CASSPGQGYGYGYTF
abundance: .
j_gene: TRBJ1-2
v_gene: TRBV7-3
len: 15
d_gene: TRBD1

CDR3nt: TGTGCCAGCAGCCGCAGGGGGGCTGGTAATGAAAAACTGTTTTTT
CDR3aa: CASSRRGAGNEKLFF
abundance: .
j_gene: TRBJ1-4
v_gene: TRBV5-6
len: 15
d_gene: TRBD1

CDR3nt: TGTGCCAGCAGCCCAACTATGGGACTTCCAGGGAATGGCTACACCTTC
CDR3aa: CASSPTMGLPGNGYTF
abundance: .
j_gene: TRBJ1-2
v_gene: TRBV9
len: 16
d_gene: .

CDR3nt: TGTGCCAGCAGCTTATTTTCCTGGCGGGGGGGCGGCACCGGGGAGCTGTTTTTT
CDR3aa: CASSLFSWRGGGTGELFF
abundance: .
j_gene: TRBJ2-2
v_gene: TRBV7-2
len: 18
d_gene: TRBD2

CDR3nt: TGTGCCACCAGAGGGGGGGGGAACCAAGAGACCCAGTACTTC
CDR3aa: CATRGGGNQETQYF
abundance: .
j_gene: TRBJ2-5
v_gene: TRBV24-1
len: 14
d_gene: .

CDR3nt: TGTGCCAGCAACAGAATGGGCACAACTAATGAAAAACTGTTTTTT
CDR3aa: CASNRMGTTNEKLFF
abundance: .
j_gene: TRBJ1-4
v_gene: TRBV2
len: 15
d_gene: .

CDR3nt: TGTGCCAGCAGCTTATTCGAAGCGACCTCCTACGAGCAGTACTTC
CDR3aa: CASSLFEATSYEQYF
abundance: .
j_gene: TRBJ2-7
v_gene: TRBV11-2
len: 15
d_gene: .

CDR3nt: TGTGCCAGTCGGTTCGGAGGGTCCTACAATGAGCAGTTCTTC
CDR3aa: CASRFGGSYNEQFF
abundance: .
j_gene: TRBJ2-1
v_gene: TRBV19
len: 14
d_gene: .

CDR3nt: TGTGCCAGCCATCGGGCGGGACAGGGTAATTCACCCCTCCACTTT
CDR3aa: CASHRAGQGNSPLHF
abundance: .
j_gene: TRBJ1-6
v_gene: TRBV28
len: 15
d_gene: TRBD1

CDR3nt: TGTGCCAGCTCACGCTCCGTGGAGGATGGCTACACCTTC
CDR3aa: CASSRSVEDGYTF
abundance: .
j_gene: TRBJ1-2
v_gene: TRBV18
len: 13
d_gene: .

CDR3nt: TGTGCCAGCAGCCAAACCCTAGCGGGGGGGTCTGGGACCCAGTACTTC
CDR3aa: CASSQTLAGGSGTQYF
abundance: .
j_gene: TRBJ2-5
v_gene: TRBV6-2/TRBV6-3
len: 16
d_gene: TRBD2

CDR3nt: TGTGCCAGTAGGTGGCAGGGTACGAATTCACCCCTCCACTTT
CDR3aa: CASRWQGTNSPLHF
abundance: .
j_gene: TRBJ1-6
v_gene: TRBV19
len: 14
d_gene: .

CDR3nt: TGTGCCAGCAGCCTCCGCGGCGAGAGCTCCTATAATTCACCCCTCCACTTT
CDR3aa: CASSLRGESSYNSPLHF
abundance: .
j_gene: TRBJ1-6
v_gene: TRBV9
len: 17
d_gene: .

CDR3nt: TGTGCCAGCAGCCCCCGGGCCCGGGGGGGCAATGAGCAGTTCTTC
CDR3aa: CASSPRARGGNEQFF
abundance: .
j_gene: TRBJ2-1
v_gene: TRBV7-9
len: 15
d_gene: TRBD2

CDR3nt: TGTGCCATCAGGGGGAGCGGGGGTGATACGCAGTATTTT
CDR3aa: CAIRGSGGDTQYF
abundance: .
j_gene: TRBJ2-3
v_gene: TRBV10-3
len: 13
d_gene: TRBD2

CDR3nt: TGTGCCAGTAGTAGAAGGGAGGGCCGAAGAAATGAGCAGTTCTTC
CDR3aa: CASSRREGRRNEQFF
abundance: .
j_gene: TRBJ2-1
v_gene: TRBV19
len: 15
d_gene: TRBD2

CDR3nt: TGCGCCAGCAGCTCAGGACAGAGCCAGGAGACCCAGTACTTC
CDR3aa: CASSSGQSQETQYF
abundance: .
j_gene: TRBJ2-5
v_gene: TRBV5-1
len: 14
d_gene: .

CDR3nt: TGTGCCAGCTCACAAGGGGAGGGCTCCTATAATTCACCCCTCCACTTT
CDR3aa: CASSQGEGSYNSPLHF
abundance: .
j_gene: TRBJ1-6
v_gene: TRBV18
len: 16
d_gene: .

CDR3nt: TGCGCCAGCAGCCTCACAGGGGTGGGTGAAGCTTTCTTT
CDR3aa: CASSLTGVGEAFF
abundance: .
j_gene: TRBJ1-1
v_gene: TRBV5-1
len: 13
d_gene: TRBD1

CDR3nt: TGTGCCAGCAGCCCTGGGACTGTCAACTACGAGCAGTACTTC
CDR3aa: CASSPGTVNYEQYF
abundance: .
j_gene: TRBJ2-7
v_gene: TRBV9
len: 14
d_gene: .

CDR3nt: TGTGCCAGCAGCCATTCGACAGCGACCGGGGAGCTGTTTTTT
CDR3aa: CASSHSTATGELFF
abundance: .
j_gene: TRBJ2-2
v_gene: TRBV3-1/TRBV3-2
len: 14
d_gene: .

CDR3nt: TGTGCCAGCAGTTACTCGCCTCGGCAGCCCCAGCATTTT
CDR3aa: CASSYSPRQPQHF
abundance: .
j_gene: TRBJ1-5
v_gene: TRBV6-5
len: 13
d_gene: .

CDR3nt: TGTGCCAGCAGTTACCCGGACAGCGGGATAGATGAGCAGTTCTTC
CDR3aa: CASSYPDSGIDEQFF
abundance: .
j_gene: TRBJ2-1
v_gene: TRBV6-2/TRBV6-3
len: 15
d_gene: .

CDR3nt: TGTGCCAGCAGCTCGAGGGAGGGGGGGAGCGCCAAAAACATTCAGTACTTC
CDR3aa: CASSSREGGSAKNIQYF
abundance: .
j_gene: TRBJ2-4
v_gene: TRBV7-9
len: 17
d_gene: .

CDR3nt: TGTGCCAGCAGCTTAGATCCGGGGGAAGAGACCCAGTACTTC
CDR3aa: CASSLDPGEETQYF
abundance: .
j_gene: TRBJ2-5
v_gene: TRBV11-2
len: 14
d_gene: .

CDR3nt: TGTGCCAGCTCACCTCTAGCGGGAGTTGATTATGGCGGGGAGCTGTTTTTT
CDR3aa: CASSPLAGVDYGGELFF
abundance: .
j_gene: TRBJ2-2
v_gene: TRBV18
len: 17
d_gene: TRBD2